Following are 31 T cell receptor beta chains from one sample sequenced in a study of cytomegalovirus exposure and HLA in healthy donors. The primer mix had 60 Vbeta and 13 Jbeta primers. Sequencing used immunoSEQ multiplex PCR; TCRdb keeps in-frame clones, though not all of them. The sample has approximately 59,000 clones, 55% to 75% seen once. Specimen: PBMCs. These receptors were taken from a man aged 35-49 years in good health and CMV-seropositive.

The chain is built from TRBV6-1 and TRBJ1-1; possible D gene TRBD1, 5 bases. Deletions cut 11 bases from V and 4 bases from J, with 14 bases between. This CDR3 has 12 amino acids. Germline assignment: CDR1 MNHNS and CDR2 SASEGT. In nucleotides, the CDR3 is TGTGCCGGATCCAGGGTGGGCACTGAAGCTTTCTTT. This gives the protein CAGSRVGTEAFF.

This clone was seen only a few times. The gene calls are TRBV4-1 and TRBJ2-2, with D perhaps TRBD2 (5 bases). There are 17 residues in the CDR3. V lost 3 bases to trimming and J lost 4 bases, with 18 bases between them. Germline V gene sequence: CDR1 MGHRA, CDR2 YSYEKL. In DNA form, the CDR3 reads TGCGCCAGCAGCCACCCCGTTACTCACGGAGGCACCGGGGAGCTGTTTTTT. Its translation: CASSHPVTHGGTGELFF.

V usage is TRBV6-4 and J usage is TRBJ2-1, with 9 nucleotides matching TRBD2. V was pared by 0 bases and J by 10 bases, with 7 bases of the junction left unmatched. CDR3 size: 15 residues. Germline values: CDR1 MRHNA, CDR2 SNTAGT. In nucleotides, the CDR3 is TGTGCCAGCAGTGACTCAGCGGGGGGCGTCCGCGAGCAGTTCTTC. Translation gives CASSDSAGGVREQFF.

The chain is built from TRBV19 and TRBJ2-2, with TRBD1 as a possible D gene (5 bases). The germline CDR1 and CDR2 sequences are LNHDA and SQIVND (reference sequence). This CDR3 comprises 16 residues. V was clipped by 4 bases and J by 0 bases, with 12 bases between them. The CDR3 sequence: CASSRKRQSNTGELFF. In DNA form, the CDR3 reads TGTGCCAGTAGTAGGAAGAGACAGTCGAACACCGGGGAGCTGTTTTTT.

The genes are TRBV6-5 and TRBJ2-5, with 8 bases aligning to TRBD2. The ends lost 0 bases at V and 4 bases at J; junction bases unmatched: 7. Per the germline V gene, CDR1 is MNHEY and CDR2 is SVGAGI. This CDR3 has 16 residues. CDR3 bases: TGTGCCAGCAGTTACTCGTTGAGCGGGGGTAGAGAGACCCAGTACTTC. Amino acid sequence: CASSYSLSGGRETQYF.

CDR3 in amino acids: CASSYSGGAFGETQYF. The CDR3 region has the DNA TGCGCCAGCAGTTATAGCGGGGGGGCTTTCGGAGAGACCCAGTACTTC. The genes are TRBV5-1 and TRBJ2-5, with 11 bases aligning to TRBD2. CDR3 size: 16 residues. Looked up from germline, CDR1 is SGHRS and CDR2 is YFSETQ. V shed 5 bases, J shed 4 bases, and the junction held 10 bases outside the gene matches.

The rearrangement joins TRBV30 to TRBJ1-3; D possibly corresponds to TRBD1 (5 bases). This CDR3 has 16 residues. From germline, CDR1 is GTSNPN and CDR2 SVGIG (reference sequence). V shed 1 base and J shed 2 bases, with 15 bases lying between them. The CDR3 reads CAWSEGLGRTGNTIYF. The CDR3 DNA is TGTGCCTGGAGTGAGGGGTTAGGTCGAACTGGAAACACCATATATTTT.

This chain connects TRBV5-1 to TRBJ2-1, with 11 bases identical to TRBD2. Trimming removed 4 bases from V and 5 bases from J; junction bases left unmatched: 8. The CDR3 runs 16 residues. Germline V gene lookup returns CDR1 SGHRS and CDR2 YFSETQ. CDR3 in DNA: TGCGCCAGCAGCGGAAGTTCGGGACTAGCGGACAATGAGCAGTTCTTC. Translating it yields CASSGSSGLADNEQFF.

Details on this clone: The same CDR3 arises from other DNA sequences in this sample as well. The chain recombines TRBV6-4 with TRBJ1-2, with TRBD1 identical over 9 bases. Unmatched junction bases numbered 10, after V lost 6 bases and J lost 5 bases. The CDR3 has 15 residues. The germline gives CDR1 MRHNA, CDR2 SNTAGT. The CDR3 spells CASRKGQGKGYGYTF. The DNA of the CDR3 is TGTGCCAGCAGAAAGGGACAGGGTAAGGGGTATGGCTACACCTTC.

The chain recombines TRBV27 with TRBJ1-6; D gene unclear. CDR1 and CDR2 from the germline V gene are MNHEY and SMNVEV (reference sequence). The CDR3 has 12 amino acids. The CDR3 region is CATGANNSPLHF. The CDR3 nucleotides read TGTGCAACCGGTGCTAATAATTCACCCCTCCACTTT.

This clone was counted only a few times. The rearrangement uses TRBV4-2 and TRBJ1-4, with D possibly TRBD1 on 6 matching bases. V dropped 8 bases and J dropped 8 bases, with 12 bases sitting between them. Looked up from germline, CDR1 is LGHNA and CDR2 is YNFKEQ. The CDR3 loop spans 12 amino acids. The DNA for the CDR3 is TGTGCCAGCTCCGAGGGGGAGGAAAAACTGTTTTTT. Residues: CASSEGEEKLFF.

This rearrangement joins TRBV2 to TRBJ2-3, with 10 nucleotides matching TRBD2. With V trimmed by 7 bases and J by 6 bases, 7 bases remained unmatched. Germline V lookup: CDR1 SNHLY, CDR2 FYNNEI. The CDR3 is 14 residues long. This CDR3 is CASKGLAAADTQYF. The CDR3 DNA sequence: TGTGCCAGCAAAGGACTAGCGGCGGCGGATACGCAGTATTTT.

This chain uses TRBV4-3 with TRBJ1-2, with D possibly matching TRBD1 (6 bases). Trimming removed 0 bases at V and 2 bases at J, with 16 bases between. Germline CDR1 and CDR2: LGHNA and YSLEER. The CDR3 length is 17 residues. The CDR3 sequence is CASSQDVTGHTNYGYTF. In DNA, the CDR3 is TGCGCCAGCAGCCAAGACGTTACGGGACATACAAACTATGGCTACACCTTC.

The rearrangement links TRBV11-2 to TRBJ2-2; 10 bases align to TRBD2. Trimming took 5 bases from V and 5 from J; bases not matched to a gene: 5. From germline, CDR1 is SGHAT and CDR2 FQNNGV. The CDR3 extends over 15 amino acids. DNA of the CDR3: TGTGCCAGCAGCGAGCCGGGACTAGCGACCGGGGAGCTGTTTTTT. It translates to CASSEPGLATGELFF.

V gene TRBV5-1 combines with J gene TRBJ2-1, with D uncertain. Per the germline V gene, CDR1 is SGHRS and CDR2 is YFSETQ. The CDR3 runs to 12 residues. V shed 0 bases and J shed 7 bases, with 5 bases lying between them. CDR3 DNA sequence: TGCGCCAGCAGCTTGGCCCAGAATGAGCAGTTCTTC. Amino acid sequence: CASSLAQNEQFF.

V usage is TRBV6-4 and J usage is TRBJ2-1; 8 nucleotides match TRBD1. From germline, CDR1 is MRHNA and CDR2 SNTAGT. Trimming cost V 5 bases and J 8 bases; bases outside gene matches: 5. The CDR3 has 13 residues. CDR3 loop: CASSRTGSHEQFF. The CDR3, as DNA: TGTGCCAGCAGTCGGACAGGGTCCCATGAGCAGTTCTTC.

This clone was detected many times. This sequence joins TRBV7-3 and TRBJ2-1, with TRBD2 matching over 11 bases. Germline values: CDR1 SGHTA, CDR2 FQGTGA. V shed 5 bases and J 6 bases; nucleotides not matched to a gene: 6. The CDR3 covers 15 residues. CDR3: CASSHSGRAGNEQFF. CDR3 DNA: TGTGCCAGCAGCCATAGCGGGAGGGCTGGCAATGAGCAGTTCTTC.

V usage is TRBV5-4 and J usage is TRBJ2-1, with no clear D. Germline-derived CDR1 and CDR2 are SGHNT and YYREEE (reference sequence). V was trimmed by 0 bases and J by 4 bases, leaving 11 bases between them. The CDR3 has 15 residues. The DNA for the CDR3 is TGTGCCAGCAGCTTGGTTGGCCCAACGTACAATGAGCAGTTCTTC. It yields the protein CASSLVGPTYNEQFF.

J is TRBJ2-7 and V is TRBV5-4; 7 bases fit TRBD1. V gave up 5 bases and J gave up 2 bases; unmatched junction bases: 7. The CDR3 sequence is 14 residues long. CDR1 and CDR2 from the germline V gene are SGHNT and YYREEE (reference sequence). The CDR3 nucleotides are TGTGCCAGCAGAATGCAGACAGGGACCTACGAGCAGTACTTC. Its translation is CASRMQTGTYEQYF.

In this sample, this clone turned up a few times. The CDR3 here is CAWSQIGNEQFF. The CDR3 DNA is TGTGCCTGGTCCCAGATTGGCAATGAGCAGTTCTTC. The J gene is TRBJ2-1, the V gene TRBV30; D uncertain. Trimming stripped 5 bases from V and 6 bases from J, with 11 bases between. The CDR3 is 12 residues long. Germline V gene lookup returns CDR1 GTSNPN and CDR2 SVGIG (reference sequence).

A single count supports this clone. The CDR3 spells CASSAPRGSSGGSSYNEQFF. The CDR3, as DNA: TGTGCCAGCAGCGCGCCGCGAGGGTCTAGCGGGGGCAGCTCCTACAATGAGCAGTTCTTC. This rearrangement joins TRBV9 to TRBJ2-1; 10 nucleotides match TRBD2. Germline lookup yields CDR1 SGDLS and CDR2 YYNGEE. V lost 3 bases and J lost 0; bases outside the gene matches: 15. The CDR3 runs to 20 residues.

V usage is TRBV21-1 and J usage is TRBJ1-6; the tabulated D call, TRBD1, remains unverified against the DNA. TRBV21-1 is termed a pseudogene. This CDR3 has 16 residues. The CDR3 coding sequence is TGTGCCAGCAGCAGGTTTAACCAGACAAATAATTCACCCCTCCACTTT. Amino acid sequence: CASSRFNQTNNSPLHF.

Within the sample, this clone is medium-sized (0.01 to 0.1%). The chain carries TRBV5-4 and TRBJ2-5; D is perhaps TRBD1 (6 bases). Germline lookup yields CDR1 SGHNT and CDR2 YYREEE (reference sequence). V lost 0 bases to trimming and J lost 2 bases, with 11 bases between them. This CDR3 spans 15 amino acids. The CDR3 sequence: CASSLAGRGQETQYF. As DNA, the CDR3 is TGTGCCAGCAGCTTGGCCGGCAGGGGTCAAGAGACCCAGTACTTC.

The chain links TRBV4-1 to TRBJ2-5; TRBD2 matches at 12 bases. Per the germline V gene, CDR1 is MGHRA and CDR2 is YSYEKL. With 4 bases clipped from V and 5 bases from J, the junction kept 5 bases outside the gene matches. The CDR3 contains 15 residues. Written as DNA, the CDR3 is TGCGCCAGCAGCCTGACCCTAGCGGGAGGGGAGACCCAGTACTTC. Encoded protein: CASSLTLAGGETQYF.

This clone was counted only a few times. The CDR3 bases are TGTGCCAGCAGTTCCCCCAGACAGGGACAGAGGAATGGCTACACCTTC. Amino acids: CASSSPRQGQRNGYTF. This rearrangement joins TRBV27 to TRBJ1-2, with 7 bases lining up with TRBD1. The length of the CDR3 is 16 residues. Trimming removed 4 bases from V and 6 bases from J; junction bases left unmatched: 14. Germline CDR1 MNHEY, CDR2 SMNVEV (reference sequence).

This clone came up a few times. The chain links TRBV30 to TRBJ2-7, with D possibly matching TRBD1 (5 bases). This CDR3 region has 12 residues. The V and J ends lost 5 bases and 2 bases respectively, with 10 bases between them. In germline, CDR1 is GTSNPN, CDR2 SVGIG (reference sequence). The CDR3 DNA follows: TGTGCCTGGGACACAGGAACCTACGAGCAGTACTTC. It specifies CAWDTGTYEQYF.

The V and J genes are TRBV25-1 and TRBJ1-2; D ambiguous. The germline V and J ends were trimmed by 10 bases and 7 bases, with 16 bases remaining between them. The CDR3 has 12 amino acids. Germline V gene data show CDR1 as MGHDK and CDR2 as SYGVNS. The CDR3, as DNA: TGTGCCACCAGGTATGGAGGGCTTGGCTACACCTTC. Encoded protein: CATRYGGLGYTF.

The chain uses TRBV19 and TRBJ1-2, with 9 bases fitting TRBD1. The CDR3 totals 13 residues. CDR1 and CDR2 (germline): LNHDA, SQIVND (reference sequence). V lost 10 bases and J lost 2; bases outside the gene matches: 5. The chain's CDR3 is CATGTGQNYGYTF. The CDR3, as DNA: TGTGCCACCGGGACAGGGCAAAACTATGGCTACACCTTC.

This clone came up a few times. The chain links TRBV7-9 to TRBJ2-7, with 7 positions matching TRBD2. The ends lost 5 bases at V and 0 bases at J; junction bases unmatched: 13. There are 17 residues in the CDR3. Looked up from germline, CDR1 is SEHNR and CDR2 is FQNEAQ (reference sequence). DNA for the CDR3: TGTGCCAGCAGCCTACGACTGGTCGAGCGGGGCTCCTACGAGCAGTACTTC. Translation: CASSLRLVERGSYEQYF.

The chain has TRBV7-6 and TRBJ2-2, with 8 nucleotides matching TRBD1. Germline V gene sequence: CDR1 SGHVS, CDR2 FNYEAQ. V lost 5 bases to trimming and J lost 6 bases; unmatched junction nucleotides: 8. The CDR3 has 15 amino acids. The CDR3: CASSPQDRAAGELFF. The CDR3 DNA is TGTGCCAGCAGCCCTCAGGACAGGGCGGCCGGGGAGCTGTTTTTT.

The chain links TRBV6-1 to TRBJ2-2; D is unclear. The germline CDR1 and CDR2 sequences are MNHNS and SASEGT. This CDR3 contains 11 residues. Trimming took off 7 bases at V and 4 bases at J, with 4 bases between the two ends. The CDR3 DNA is TGTGCCAGCACGGGCACCGGGGAGCTGTTTTTT. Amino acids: CASTGTGELFF.